These 31 T cell receptor beta chains originate from one sample sequenced in a study of T cells in Graves' hyperthyroidism and ophthalmopathy. Researchers took RNA transcripts and amplified the TCR beta CDR3 regions from them. HTBI primers drove first-round RT-PCR of the TCR CDR3. A single record per CDR3 protein comes from TCRdb applying MiXCR to the multiplex PCR reads. This table holds a few hundred thousand distinct CDR3 sequences, approximately 13% found once. Material: blood. The receptor source for this set is a woman aged 25 to 39 with Graves' hyperthyroidism that later progressed to Graves' ophthalmopathy.

This clonotype was counted a few times. The rearrangement links TRBV29-1 to TRBJ2-1; unclear D gene. Germline lookup yields CDR1 SQVTM and CDR2 ANQGSEA. V was clipped by 2 bases and J by 4 bases, with 9 bases between them. The CDR3 extends over 13 amino acids. CDR3 nucleotides: TGCAGCGTTGAATTTGTCCAATACAATGAGCAGTTCTTC. Translating gives CSVEFVQYNEQFF.

A few counts support this clonotype. The rearrangement uses TRBV7-6 and TRBJ2-1; 9 bases are a match to TRBD2. The CDR3 sequence is 19 residues long. V lost 5 bases, J lost 10 bases, and 24 bases stayed unmatched. CDR1 and CDR2 from the germline V gene are SGHVS and FNYEAQ. The CDR3 nucleotides are TGTGCCAGCAGCGCACTAGCGGGCACGGAGGGCCGAAGTGATCGCGAGCAGTTCTTC. It translates to CASSALAGTEGRSDREQFF.

This clonotype was observed a handful of times. CDR3 bases: TGCGCCAGCAAACCCGACCCCGGGACTGAAGAGACCCAGTACTTC. It encodes CASKPDPGTEETQYF. The chain employs TRBV5-1 and TRBJ2-5, with D tentatively TRBD2 (6 bases). Germline V gene data show CDR1 as SGHRS and CDR2 as YFSETQ. Trimming left V 6 bases short and J 3 bases short, with 18 bases between. The CDR3 runs 15 residues.

This clonotype has at least ten counts. The chain is built from TRBV11-2 and TRBJ2-7; TRBD2 is a possible D gene (5 bases). V lost 5 bases and J 6 bases, leaving 17 bases between the germline ends. The CDR3 extends over 14 amino acids. Germline CDR1 and CDR2: SGHAT and FQNNGV. CDR3 bases: TGTGCCAGCAGCACCTTCGGGGTACTGGGCGAGCAGTACTTC. It specifies CASSTFGVLGEQYF.

This clonotype was recorded at least ten times. The rearrangement joins TRBV7-9 to TRBJ2-3, with 9 bases that match TRBD2. The CDR3 extends over 17 amino acids. The V gene end was trimmed by 5 bases and the J gene end by 0 bases; junction bases not matched to a gene: 9. Germline values: CDR1 SEHNR, CDR2 FQNEAQ (reference sequence). CDR3 sequence (DNA): TGTGCCAGCAGCCAAACCAGGACTAGCGCCAGCACAGATACGCAGTATTTT. Its translation: CASSQTRTSASTDTQYF. Filled out from reference TRBV7-9 and TRBJ2-3, the complete variable domain reads DTGVSQNPRHKITKRGQNVTFRCDPISEHNRLYWYRQTLGQGPEFLTYFQNEAQLEKSRLLSDRFSAERPKGSFSTLEIQRTEQGDSAMYLCASSQTRTSASTDTQYFGPGTRLTVL.

This clonotype has ten or more counts. V gene TRBV9 combines with J gene TRBJ1-5; D is unresolved. The CDR3 extends over 14 amino acids. The germline gives CDR1 SGDLS, CDR2 YYNGEE. Trimming pared 0 bases from V and 7 bases from J, leaving 11 bases between. The CDR3 nucleotides are TGTGCCAGCAGCGTAGCCGGACTTGGACAGCCCCAGCATTTT. Translated: CASSVAGLGQPQHF.

The rearrangement uses TRBV7-9 and TRBJ2-7; D is perhaps TRBD1 or TRBD2 (5 bases each). The CDR3 extends over 15 amino acids. The ends were cut back, 5 bases at V and 0 bases at J, with 14 bases in the middle. Germline V gives CDR1 SEHNR, CDR2 FQNEAQ (reference sequence). The CDR3 region is CASSPGTASSYEQYF. For the CDR3, the DNA is TGTGCCAGCAGCCCAGGGACGGCGAGCTCCTACGAGCAGTACTTC.

This clonotype was counted between two and nine times. V and J are TRBV7-2 and TRBJ1-2; 11 bases are shared with TRBD1. The CDR3 runs 15 residues. Germline V gene lookup returns CDR1 SGHTA and CDR2 FQGNSA. The trim removed 3 bases at V and 5 bases at J, leaving 5 bases unmatched. The CDR3 here is CASSLGQGVWYGYTF. CDR3 DNA: TGTGCCAGCAGCTTGGGACAGGGGGTTTGGTATGGCTACACCTTC.

This clonotype was counted between two and nine times. The rearrangement joins TRBV20-1 to TRBJ2-2; TRBD1 aligns across 7 bases. CDR1 and CDR2 from the germline V gene are DFQATT and SNEGSKA (reference sequence). The CDR3 covers 12 residues. The junction had 3 bases not matched to a gene; V was cut back by 6 bases and J by 5 bases. In nucleotides, the CDR3 is TGCAGTGCAGCACAGGGGACCGGGGAGCTGTTTTTT. Protein: CSAAQGTGELFF.

This clonotype was seen repeatedly, ten times or more. The V call is TRBV5-1, the J call TRBJ2-7; tentative D call: TRBD1 (6 bases). Trimming shortened V by 0 bases and J by 4 bases, and 11 bases separated the two germline ends. CDR1 and CDR2 from the germline V gene are SGHRS and YFSETQ. The CDR3 sequence is 14 residues long. The CDR3 reads CASSLGDNSYEQYF. The CDR3 nucleotides read TGCGCCAGCAGCTTGGGGGACAACTCGTACGAGCAGTACTTC.

This clonotype showed up just a few times. The chain couples TRBV9 to TRBJ2-2, with TRBD1 matching 7 bases. This CDR3 has 14 residues. J was trimmed by 7 bases and V by 4 bases; bases with no gene match: 7. CDR1 SGDLS and CDR2 YYNGEE come from the germline V gene. The CDR3 sequence is CASSPRQGNGELFF. For the CDR3, the DNA is TGTGCCAGCAGCCCCCGACAGGGTAACGGGGAGCTGTTTTTT.

This clonotype occurred many times. This rearrangement joins TRBV19 to TRBJ2-7; 8 bases align to TRBD1. This CDR3 has 14 residues. J was trimmed by 9 bases and V by 5 bases; bases with no gene match: 12. The germline V gene has CDR1 LNHDA and CDR2 SQIVND (reference sequence). The DNA for the CDR3 is TGTGCCAGTAGTCCGTGGACAGGGAGAATTGGGCAGTACTTC. Encoded protein: CASSPWTGRIGQYF. The entire variable domain, with the rest obtained from reference TRBV19 and TRBJ2-7, is as follows: DGGITQSPKYLFRKEGQNVTLSCEQNLNHDAMYWYRQDPGQGLRLIYYSQIVNDFQKGDIAEGYSVSREKKESFPLTVTSAQKNPTAFYLCASSPWTGRIGQYFGPGTRLTVT.

This clonotype was recorded at least ten times. The J gene is TRBJ2-1, the V gene TRBV11-2; D not certain. This CDR3 has 16 amino acids. V was cut by 2 bases and J by 1 base, with 12 bases left in between. CDR1 is SGHAT, CDR2 FQNNGV, per germline. The CDR3: CASSLRVLVSYNEQFF. DNA for the CDR3: TGTGCCAGCAGCTTAAGGGTGCTAGTTTCCTACAATGAGCAGTTCTTC.

This clonotype was observed at least ten times. This chain joins TRBV6-1 and TRBJ1-2, with 10 bases matching TRBD1. CDR3 length: 14 amino acids. V shed 8 bases, J shed 4 bases, and the junction held 7 bases outside the gene matches. The germline V gene has CDR1 MNHNS and CDR2 SASEGT. CDR3 coding DNA: TGTGCCAGCCAGATCCGACAGGGGGCCTATGGCTACACCTTC. Residues: CASQIRQGAYGYTF.

V and J are TRBV7-2 and TRBJ2-1, with D unresolved. Trimming pared 4 bases from V and 10 bases from J, leaving 11 bases between. Germline CDR1 SGHTA, CDR2 FQGNSA. CDR3 length: 12 residues. The CDR3 region is CASSYFTEEQFF. The CDR3 DNA follows: TGTGCCAGCAGCTATTTCACCGAGGAGCAGTTCTTC.

DNA for the CDR3: TGTGCCAGCAGCTACACGACTAGCGGGAAGAAACACGGGGAGACCCAGTACTTC. Translation: CASSYTTSGKKHGETQYF. The V call is TRBV12-3 or TRBV12-4, the J call TRBJ2-5, with TRBD2 identical over 11 bases. The V and J ends lost 6 bases and 5 bases, in that order; junction bases with no gene match: 17. This CDR3 is built from 18 residues.

About this clonotype itself: This may be a read error, as it is one base from a much larger clone. V is TRBV7-3 and J is TRBJ1-1; no reliable D call. Trimming took 1 base from V and 3 from J, leaving 6 bases between them. The V gene's germline CDR1 is SGHTA and CDR2 FQGTGA. The CDR3 loop spans 13 amino acids. CDR3 region: CASSLKRDTEAFF. In DNA, the CDR3 is TGTGCCAGCAGCTTAAAGAGGGACACTGAAGCTTTCTTT. The complete variable domain, with remaining parts taken from reference TRBV7-3 and TRBJ1-1, reads GAGVSQTPSNKVTEKGKYVELRCDPISGHTALYWYRQSLGQGPEFLIYFQGTGAADDSGLPNDRFFAVRPEGSVSTLKIQRTERGDSAVYLCASSLKRDTEAFFGQGTRLTVV.

This clonotype occurred many times. This chain connects TRBV6-1 to TRBJ2-3; the match to TRBD2 covers 11 bases. The CDR3 length is 16 residues. The J segment lost 4 bases and the V segment lost 6 bases, leaving 9 bases of the junction unmatched. CDR1 is MNHNS, CDR2 SASEGT, per germline. CDR3 loop: CASRKTSGAAPDTQYF. The DNA for the CDR3 is TGTGCCAGCAGGAAGACTAGCGGGGCCGCCCCAGATACGCAGTATTTT.

The J gene is TRBJ1-3, the V gene TRBV20-1; D uncertain. This CDR3 has 14 amino acids. Germline lookup yields CDR1 DFQATT and CDR2 SNEGSKA (reference sequence). Trimming removed 0 bases at V and 2 bases at J, with 8 bases between. The CDR3 spells CSAREAGTGNTIYF. In DNA, the CDR3 is TGCAGTGCTAGAGAGGCTGGTACTGGAAACACCATATATTTT.

This clonotype was seen ten or more times. The genes are TRBV18 and TRBJ2-5; weak D call: TRBD2 (6 bases). The V end lost 8 bases, the J end lost 5 bases, and 15 bases lay between the germline ends. CDR3 length: 13 residues. The germline CDR1 and CDR2 sequences are KGHSH and LQKENI. DNA of the CDR3: TGTGCCAGCAGCCCCAGGAGGGGTGAGACCCAGTACTTC. It yields the protein CASSPRRGETQYF.

This clonotype was counted many times. A junction end diverges from the germline sequence, so it may reflect a read error. The genes are TRBV5-1 and TRBJ2-7; unclear D gene. CDR1 and CDR2 from the germline V gene are SGHRS and YFSETQ. This CDR3 comprises 13 residues. The CDR3 reads CASRLSVPYEQYF. CDR3 coding DNA: TGCGCCAGCCGCTTAAGCGTCCCATACGAGCAGTACTTC.

Concerning this clonotype: A much larger clone is a single base away; this may be a read error. J is TRBJ2-3 and V is TRBV30; the match to TRBD2 covers 8 bases. The CDR3 is 13 residues long. V trimming: 6 bases; J trimming: 4 bases; junction bases outside the gene matches: 6. CDR1 is GTSNPN and CDR2 is SVGIG in the germline V gene (reference sequence). The CDR3 DNA reads TGTGCCTGCAGTTGGACTAGCTCAGATACGCAGTATTTT. Amino acid sequence: CACSWTSSDTQYF.

The sample holds many counts of this clonotype. The chain uses TRBV28 and TRBJ1-5; D is unresolved. This CDR3 contains 17 residues. The germline gives CDR1 MDHEN, CDR2 SYDVKM. V shed 2 bases and J shed 5 bases, with 19 bases lying between them. The CDR3: CASSLTLGGKADQPQHF. CDR3 coding DNA: TGTGCCAGCAGTTTAACTTTGGGAGGGAAAGCCGATCAGCCCCAGCATTTT.

This clonotype was recorded many times. The junction does not match germline at one end; this may be a read error. The J gene is TRBJ2-3, the V gene TRBV6-1; a possible D gene is TRBD1 (5 bases). This CDR3 is built from 15 residues. Per the germline V gene, CDR1 is MNHNS and CDR2 is SASEGT. In DNA form, the CDR3 reads TGTACCAGCAGCTACAGGCAGAGAGGCACAGATACGCAGTATTTT. This codes for CTSSYRQRGTDTQYF.

CDR3 DNA sequence: TGCGCCAGCAGCCCCCAAAGTTCGGGAAACTACGAGCAGTACTTC. Translating gives CASSPQSSGNYEQYF. This rearrangement joins TRBV10-2 to TRBJ2-7; D is possibly TRBD2 (5 bases). The CDR3 spans 15 residues. CDR1 is WSHSY, CDR2 SAAADI, per germline. The V gene lost 6 bases and the J gene lost 3 bases, with 18 bases spanning the gap.

This clonotype was picked up many times. The rearrangement joins TRBV27 to TRBJ1-1; unclear D gene. The V gene's germline CDR1 is MNHEY and CDR2 SMNVEV (reference sequence). The CDR3 loop spans 14 amino acids. Trimming cost V 3 bases and J 1 base, with 9 bases left between them. The DNA of the CDR3 is TGTGCCAGCAGTTTCCTCGGTGGGAACACTGAAGCTTTCTTT. Translated: CASSFLGGNTEAFF.

About this clonotype: This clone may be a read error of a much larger clone one base away. V gene TRBV20-1 combines with J gene TRBJ1-1; the D is unclear. This CDR3 is 10 amino acids long. The V gene's germline CDR1 is DFQATT and CDR2 SNEGSKA (reference sequence). The chain's CDR3 is CSARYTETFF. The CDR3 nucleotides are TGCAGTGCTAGATATACTGAAACTTTCTTT.

At least ten counts were recorded for this clonotype. The rearrangement links TRBV30 to TRBJ2-1; 8 nucleotides agree with TRBD2. With 2 bases clipped from V and 3 bases from J, the junction kept 3 bases outside the gene matches. Germline V CDR1 and CDR2: GTSNPN, SVGIG (reference sequence). The CDR3 contains 14 residues. CDR3 amino acids: CAWSTSGSYNEQFF. CDR3 DNA: TGTGCCTGGAGTACAAGCGGGAGCTACAATGAGCAGTTCTTC.

In this sample, this clonotype turned up many times. The chain recombines TRBV5-1 with TRBJ1-1; 8 nucleotides line up with TRBD1. V lost 4 bases and J lost 5; bases outside the gene matches: 7. Germline CDR1 is SGHRS and CDR2 is YFSETQ. The CDR3 consists of 14 residues. The CDR3 protein is CASSPNTGGTEAFF. The CDR3 DNA reads TGCGCCAGCAGCCCGAATACAGGGGGAACTGAAGCTTTCTTT.

At least ten counts were recorded for this clonotype. This chain uses TRBV20-1 with TRBJ2-3; no clear D. The CDR3 sequence is 15 residues long. With 5 bases removed from V and 4 bases from J, the gap between germline ends came to 19 bases. The germline V gene encodes CDR1 DFQATT and CDR2 SNEGSKA (reference sequence). CDR3 region: CSAQATELGADTQYF. The CDR3 DNA reads as TGCAGTGCTCAAGCCACTGAGCTTGGCGCAGATACGCAGTATTTT.

Ten or more counts support this clonotype. This chain joins TRBV12-3 or TRBV12-4 and TRBJ2-5; no clear D. The ends were cut back, 0 bases at V and 1 base at J, with 9 bases in the middle. This CDR3 has 15 residues. The CDR3 DNA reads as TGTGCCAGCAGTTTAGCGGGTCAGACCCAAGAGACCCAGTACTTC. Residues: CASSLAGQTQETQYF.